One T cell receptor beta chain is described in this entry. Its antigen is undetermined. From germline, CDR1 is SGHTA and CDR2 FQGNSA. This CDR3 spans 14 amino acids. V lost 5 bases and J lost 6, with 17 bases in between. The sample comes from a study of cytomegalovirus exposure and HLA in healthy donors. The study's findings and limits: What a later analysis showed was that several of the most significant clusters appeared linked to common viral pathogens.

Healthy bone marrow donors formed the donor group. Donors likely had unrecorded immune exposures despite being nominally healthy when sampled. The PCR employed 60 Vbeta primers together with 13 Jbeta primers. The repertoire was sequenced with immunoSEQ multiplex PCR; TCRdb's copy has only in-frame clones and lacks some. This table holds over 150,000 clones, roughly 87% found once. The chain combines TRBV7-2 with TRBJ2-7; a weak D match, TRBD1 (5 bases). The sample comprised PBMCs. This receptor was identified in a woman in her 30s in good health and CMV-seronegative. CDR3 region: CASSPRTLQGEQYF. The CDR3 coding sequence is TGTGCCAGCAGCCCTCGGACCCTCCAGGGCGAGCAGTACTTC.